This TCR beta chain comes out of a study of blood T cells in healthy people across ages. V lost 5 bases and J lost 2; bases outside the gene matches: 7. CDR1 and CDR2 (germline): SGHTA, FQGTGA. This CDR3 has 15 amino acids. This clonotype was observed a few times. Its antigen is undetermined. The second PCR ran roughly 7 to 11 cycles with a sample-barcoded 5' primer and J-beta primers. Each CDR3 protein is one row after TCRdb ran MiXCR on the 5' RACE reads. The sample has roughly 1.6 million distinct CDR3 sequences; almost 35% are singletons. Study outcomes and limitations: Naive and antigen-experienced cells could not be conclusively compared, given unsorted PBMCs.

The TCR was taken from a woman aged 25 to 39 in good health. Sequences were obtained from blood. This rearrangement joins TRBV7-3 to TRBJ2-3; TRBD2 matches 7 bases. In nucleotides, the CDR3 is TGTGCCAGCAGCAGAGGGAGGGGAGACACAGATACGCAGTATTTT. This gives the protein CASSRGRGDTDTQYF.